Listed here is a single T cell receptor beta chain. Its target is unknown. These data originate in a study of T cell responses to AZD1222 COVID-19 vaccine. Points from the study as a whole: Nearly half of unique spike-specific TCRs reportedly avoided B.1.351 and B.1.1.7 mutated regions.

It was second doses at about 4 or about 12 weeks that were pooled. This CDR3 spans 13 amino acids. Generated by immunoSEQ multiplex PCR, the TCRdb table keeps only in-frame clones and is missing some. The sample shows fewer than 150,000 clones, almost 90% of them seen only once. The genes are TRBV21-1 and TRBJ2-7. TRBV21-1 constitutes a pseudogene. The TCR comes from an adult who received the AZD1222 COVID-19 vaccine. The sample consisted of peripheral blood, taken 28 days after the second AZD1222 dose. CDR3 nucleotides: TGTGCCAGCAGCAATTTGGATTGGTACGAGCAGTACGTC. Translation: CASSNLDWYEQYV.